Below are 20 T cell receptor beta chains sequenced from a single sample in a study of cytomegalovirus exposure and HLA in healthy donors. With 60 Vbeta and 13 Jbeta primers, the PCR was carried out. The table came from immunoSEQ multiplex PCR; TCRdb's copy has only in-frame clones and leaves some out. The sample comprises about 130,000 clones, roughly 77% of which are singletons, and around 6.4% rests with the top ten. Sequencing used PBMCs. These TCRs come from a woman in her thirties or forties in good health and CMV-seropositive.

V is TRBV5-1 and J is TRBJ2-7; 7 bases map to TRBD2. V lost 4 bases, J lost 5 bases, and 9 bases stayed unmatched. The CDR3 is made up of 14 amino acids. The V gene's germline CDR1 is SGHRS and CDR2 YFSETQ. In DNA, the CDR3 is TGCGCCAGCAGCACCCAAGGGGAGGGAAACGAGCAGTACTTC. Its translation is CASSTQGEGNEQYF.

The V and J genes are TRBV7-9 and TRBJ1-1, with TRBD1 matching over 11 bases. CDR3 length equals 16 residues. Germline CDR1 is SEHNR and CDR2 is FQNEAQ (reference sequence). After removal of 3 bases from V and 5 bases from J, the junction contained 8 bases not matched to a gene. CDR3 DNA sequence: TGTGCCAGCAGCTTGGGGGGACAGGGGGTTTTGACTGAAGCTTTCTTT. This codes for CASSLGGQGVLTEAFF.

The chain combines TRBV27 with TRBJ1-3; 9 bases map to TRBD1. CDR1 and CDR2 from the germline V gene are MNHEY and SMNVEV (reference sequence). The junction had 9 bases not matched to a gene; V was cut back by 2 bases and J by 4 bases. The CDR3 sequence is 17 residues long. The CDR3 sequence is CASSLRGQGLGGNTIYF. For the CDR3, the DNA is TGTGCCAGCAGTTTAAGAGGACAGGGGTTGGGAGGAAACACCATATATTTT.

This clone was recorded once. CDR3 nucleotide sequence: TGTGCCAGCAGGCCGGGGGGTGGGAGCGAGCAGTACTTC. Translated, it gives CASRPGGGSEQYF. The chain carries TRBV5-4 and TRBJ2-7; 7 nucleotides line up with TRBD2. This CDR3 region has 13 residues. V shed 5 bases and J 6 bases; nucleotides not matched to a gene: 8. Germline V gene data show CDR1 as SGHNT and CDR2 as YYREEE (reference sequence).

This chain connects TRBV10-1 to TRBJ2-3; 8 bases align to TRBD2. Trimming removed 4 bases from V and 3 bases from J; junction bases left unmatched: 9. Looked up from germline, CDR1 is WNHNN and CDR2 is SYGVQD (reference sequence). The CDR3 is 16 residues long. CDR3 coding DNA: TGCGCCAGCAGTGTGCTCCGGGGGGGCAGGACAGATACGCAGTATTTT. As protein: CASSVLRGGRTDTQYF.

This clone has just a few counts. The chain joins TRBV2 to TRBJ1-4, with D perhaps matching TRBD1 (5 bases). The CDR3 totals 14 residues. The V gene lost 5 bases and the J gene lost 5 bases, with 12 bases spanning the gap. Germline V gives CDR1 SNHLY, CDR2 FYNNEI. The CDR3 here is CASSPGTLNEKLFF. DNA for the CDR3: TGTGCCAGCAGTCCAGGGACTTTGAATGAAAAACTGTTTTTT.

V is TRBV18 and J is TRBJ2-2; 12 bases fit TRBD2. This CDR3 is built from 17 residues. Germline V gene lookup returns CDR1 KGHSH and CDR2 LQKENI. With V trimmed by 5 bases and J by 2 bases, 6 bases remained unmatched. The CDR3 loop reads CASSSRTSGTNTGELFF. The CDR3 DNA reads TGTGCCAGCTCATCTCGGACTAGCGGGACTAACACCGGGGAGCTGTTTTTT.

The rearrangement links TRBV19 to TRBJ2-7, with 7 bases identical to TRBD1. The junction had 6 bases not matched to a gene; V was cut back by 5 bases and J by 2 bases. The CDR3 totals 14 residues. The germline gives CDR1 LNHDA, CDR2 SQIVND (reference sequence). DNA for the CDR3: TGTGCCAGTAGTCTGGACAGGAGAGCCTACGAGCAGTACTTC. It translates to CASSLDRRAYEQYF.

The gene calls are TRBV28 and TRBJ2-5, with a weak D call TRBD2 (6 bases). CDR1 and CDR2 (germline): MDHEN, SYDVKM. V dropped 9 bases and J dropped 0 bases, with 17 bases sitting between them. The CDR3 sequence is 15 residues long. CDR3 sequence (DNA): TGTGCCAGTGATTCACCGGGAGCCAACCAAGAGACCCAGTACTTC. This sequence encodes CASDSPGANQETQYF.

The chain has TRBV7-9 and TRBJ1-5; 10 bases line up with TRBD1. The CDR3 length is 17 residues. Germline assignment: CDR1 SEHNR and CDR2 FQNEAQ (reference sequence). Germline trimming cut 5 bases from V and 6 bases from J; bases unmatched to any gene: 13. Here the CDR3 reads CASSRMTGQGFGQPQHF. CDR3 DNA sequence: TGTGCCAGCAGCCGAATGACGGGACAGGGGTTTGGTCAGCCCCAGCATTTT.

The chain joins TRBV6-5 to TRBJ2-5, with D perhaps TRBD1 (6 bases). Trimming cost V 9 bases and J 1 base, with 15 bases left between them. Germline values: CDR1 MNHEY, CDR2 SVGAGI. This CDR3 is built from 14 residues. CDR3 coding DNA: TGTGCCAGTGCTCCAGGGGCCTTCCAAGAGACCCAGTACTTC. Encoded protein: CASAPGAFQETQYF.

This clone has only a few counts. V usage is TRBV7-9 and J usage is TRBJ1-2; 10 bases agree with TRBD1. The CDR3 is 13 residues long. With 5 bases clipped from V and 8 bases from J, the junction kept 5 bases outside the gene matches. Per the germline V gene, CDR1 is SEHNR and CDR2 is FQNEAQ (reference sequence). CDR3 DNA sequence: TGTGCCAGCAGCGCCGGGACAGGGGACGGCTACACCTTC. It codes for CASSAGTGDGYTF. The full variable domain, rest sourced from reference TRBV7-9 and TRBJ1-2, is DTGVSQNPRHKITKRGQNVTFRCDPISEHNRLYWYRQTLGQGPEFLTYFQNEAQLEKSRLLSDRFSAERPKGSFSTLEIQRTEQGDSAMYLCASSAGTGDGYTFGSGTRLTVV.

The CDR3 loop is CASSSRDSYEQYF. For the CDR3, the DNA is TGTGCCAGCAGCTCCCGGGACAGCTACGAGCAGTACTTC. The chain recombines TRBV7-2 with TRBJ2-7; TRBD1 matches 7 bases. Unmatched junction bases numbered 3, after V lost 4 bases and J lost 3 bases. This CDR3 has 13 amino acids. Per the germline V gene, CDR1 is SGHTA and CDR2 is FQGNSA.

This rearrangement joins TRBV7-8 to TRBJ1-3; a weak D match, TRBD1 (5 bases). The germline V and J ends were trimmed by 5 bases and 4 bases, with 15 bases remaining between them. Germline loops: CDR1 SGHVS, CDR2 FQNEAQ. CDR3 size: 15 residues. The CDR3 reads CASSHRRGSGNTIYF. The CDR3 DNA reads as TGTGCCAGCAGCCACAGACGGGGGTCCGGAAACACCATATATTTT.

The gene calls are TRBV19 and TRBJ1-1; TRBD1 matches at 7 bases. Germline values: CDR1 LNHDA, CDR2 SQIVND (reference sequence). V lost 4 bases to trimming and J lost 4 bases; unmatched junction nucleotides: 9. This CDR3 is built from 15 residues. In DNA, the CDR3 is TGTGCCAGTAGTAATATGGGTCAGGGGGGCACTGAAGCTTTCTTT. Its protein product is CASSNMGQGGTEAFF. Full variable domain (remainder filled in from reference TRBV19 and TRBJ1-1): DGGITQSPKYLFRKEGQNVTLSCEQNLNHDAMYWYRQDPGQGLRLIYYSQIVNDFQKGDIAEGYSVSREKKESFPLTVTSAQKNPTAFYLCASSNMGQGGTEAFFGQGTRLTVV.

This chain uses TRBV4-1 with TRBJ2-2; 8 nucleotides match TRBD2. Germline V gene data show CDR1 as MGHRA and CDR2 as YSYEKL. V lost 4 bases, J lost 0 bases, and 4 bases stayed unmatched. The CDR3 is 16 amino acids. The CDR3 protein is CASSLRAGANTGELFF. CDR3 coding DNA: TGCGCCAGCAGCCTACGAGCGGGGGCGAACACCGGGGAGCTGTTTTTT.

V and J are TRBV11-2 and TRBJ1-4; weak D call: TRBD1 (5 bases). This CDR3 has 14 residues. Trimming took off 6 bases at V and 5 bases at J, with 13 bases between the two ends. Germline CDR1 reads SGHAT; CDR2 reads FQNNGV. The CDR3 DNA is TGTGCCAGCAGTCCCGGGACTGAGAATGAAAAACTGTTTTTT. It translates to CASSPGTENEKLFF.

The V gene is TRBV2, the J gene TRBJ2-5; possibly TRBD2 for D (5 bases). Germline CDR1 and CDR2: SNHLY and FYNNEI. Trimming shortened V by 5 bases and J by 4 bases, and 14 bases separated the two germline ends. The CDR3 has 14 residues. CDR3 in amino acids: CASSRTQVTETQYF. In DNA, the CDR3 is TGTGCCAGCAGTAGGACTCAAGTCACAGAGACCCAGTACTTC.

This chain links TRBV7-3 with TRBJ2-5, with D possibly matching TRBD1 (6 bases). This CDR3 has 16 amino acids. The V and J ends lost 1 base and 1 base respectively, with 13 bases between them. Germline V gives CDR1 SGHTA, CDR2 FQGTGA. The CDR3 sequence: CASSLNRAAPQETQYF. The DNA of the CDR3 is TGTGCCAGCAGCTTAAACAGGGCCGCCCCCCAAGAGACCCAGTACTTC.

V usage is TRBV4-1 and J usage is TRBJ1-1; 7 nucleotides align to TRBD1. J gave up 2 bases and V 3 bases, and 9 bases lay outside the gene matches. Looked up from germline, CDR1 is MGHRA and CDR2 is YSYEKL. This CDR3 has 16 residues. CDR3 amino acids: CASSQPYRGANTEAFF. CDR3 in DNA: TGCGCCAGCAGCCAGCCATACAGGGGCGCCAACACTGAAGCTTTCTTT.